This T cell receptor (beta chain) was sequenced for a study of blood T cell repertoires in COVID-19. The junction had 6 bases not matched to a gene; V was cut back by 4 bases and J by 7 bases. This CDR3 contains 14 residues. From germline, CDR1 is SGHAT and CDR2 FQNNGV. Source study methods: Reference gene primer amplification yielded estimated nucleated cell counts. The assay was immunoSEQ multiplex PCR, and TCRdb's table has in-frame clones only and misses some. For V, J and clone size, that table is used; D and trimming come from the DNA. Of 300,000 to 350,000 clones listed, over 75% are singletons. Recruits, aged roughly 18 to 90 years, lived in some 25 US areas. Recovery among Cohort 3 donors was established by two negative PCRs, clearance, or symptom resolution.

The sample taken for sequencing was PBMCs or T cells enriched from blood (not recorded which). This receptor was obtained from a man younger than 40 who had recovered from COVID-19. V and J are TRBV11-2 and TRBJ2-5, with 10 bases lining up with TRBD2. CDR3 sequence: CASSSIAGGRTQYF. CDR3 sequence (DNA): TGTGCCAGCAGCTCGATAGCGGGGGGCCGGACCCAGTACTTC.